This T cell receptor beta chain was identified during a study of neoadjuvant nivolumab and ipilimumab in lung cancer. Study results and limitations: Blood richness before therapy tracked richness in tumors resected after neoadjuvant therapy. Resected tumors had greater TCR richness and clonality than uninvolved lung. A small number of samples were TCR sequenced.

As for this clone: Its specificity is not known.

The CDR3 sequence is 14 residues long. CDR1 SGDLS and CDR2 YYNGEE come from the germline V gene. Trimming pared 4 bases from V and 4 bases from J, leaving 15 bases between. Generated by immunoSEQ multiplex PCR, the TCRdb table keeps only in-frame clones and is missing some. The table shows some 20,000 clones, with almost 80% occurring only once. The receptor was derived from an adult with non-small cell lung cancer. Sample: tumor tissue, taken after neoadjuvant nivolumab, alone or with ipilimumab, at or shortly before surgery. The chain couples TRBV9 to TRBJ2-7; D unresolved. CDR3 coding DNA: TGTGCCAGCAGCCCTCGCTTGGGTGGGTACGAGCAGTACTTC. Its protein product is CASSPRLGGYEQYF.